This TCR beta chain originates from a study of cytomegalovirus exposure and HLA in healthy donors. PCR was performed using 60 Vbeta and 13 Jbeta primers. Per the original data handling: Approximately 11 million of 65 million to 95 million unique TCR beta chains were shared, per a later count. TCRdb's copy holds only in-frame clones and misses some; the assay was immunoSEQ multiplex PCR. V and J calls and clone size are copied from that table; D and trimming were computed from the DNA. The sample carries 90,000 to 150,000 clones, around 84% recorded once. Study observations and caveats: Using the classifier, cytomegalovirus status was reportedly diagnosed with high specificity and sensitivity. HLA-A and HLA-B allele assignments for most subjects were reportedly predicted accurately using TCR beta sequences. An ancestry cluster, one associated with Asian ancestry, reportedly showed fewer N-insertions than the approximately 650-donor mean in a later analysis.

Only a few counts were recorded for this clone. Its target is not known. After removal of 3 bases from V and 5 bases from J, the junction contained 12 bases not matched to a gene. Germline V gives CDR1 MNHNS, CDR2 SASEGT. The CDR3 sequence is 18 residues long. Sample: PBMCs. This chain links TRBV6-1 with TRBJ2-5; 13 bases line up with TRBD2. The TCR originated in a woman aged 30 to 39 in good health and CMV-seropositive. CDR3 in DNA: TGTGCCAGCAGTGATGGGATTCCGGGACTAGCGGGACGTGAGACCCAGTACTTC. Protein product: CASSDGIPGLAGRETQYF.